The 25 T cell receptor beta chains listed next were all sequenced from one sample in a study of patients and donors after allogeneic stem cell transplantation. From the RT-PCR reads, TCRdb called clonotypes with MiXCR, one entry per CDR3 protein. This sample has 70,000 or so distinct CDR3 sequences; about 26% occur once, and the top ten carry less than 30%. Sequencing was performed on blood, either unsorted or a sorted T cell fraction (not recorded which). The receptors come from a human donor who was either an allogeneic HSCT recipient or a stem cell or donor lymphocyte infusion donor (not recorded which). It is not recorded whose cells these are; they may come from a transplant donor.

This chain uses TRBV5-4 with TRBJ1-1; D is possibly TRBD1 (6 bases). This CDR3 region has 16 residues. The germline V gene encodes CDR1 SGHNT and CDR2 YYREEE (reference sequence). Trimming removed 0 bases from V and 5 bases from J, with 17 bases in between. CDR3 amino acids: CASSLEGWRGSTEAFF. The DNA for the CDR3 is TGTGCCAGCAGCTTGGAAGGGTGGAGGGGGAGTACTGAAGCTTTCTTT. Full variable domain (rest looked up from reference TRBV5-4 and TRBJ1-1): ETGVTQSPTHLIKTRGQQVTLRCSSQSGHNTVSWYQQALGQGPQFIFQYYREEENGRGNFPPRFSGLQFPNYSSELNVNALELDDSALYLCASSLEGWRGSTEAFFGQGTRLTVV.

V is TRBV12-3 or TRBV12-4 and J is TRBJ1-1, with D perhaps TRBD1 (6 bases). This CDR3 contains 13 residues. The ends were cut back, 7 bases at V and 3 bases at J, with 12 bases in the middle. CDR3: CASTRGLDTEAFF. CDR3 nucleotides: TGTGCCAGCACTCGGGGGCTGGACACTGAAGCTTTCTTT.

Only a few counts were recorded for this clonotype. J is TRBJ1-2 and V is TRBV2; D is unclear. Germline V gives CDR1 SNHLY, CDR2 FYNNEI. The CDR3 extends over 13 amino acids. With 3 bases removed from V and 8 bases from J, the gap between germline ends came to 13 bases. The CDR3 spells CASSDQELLGYTF. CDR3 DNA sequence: TGTGCCAGCAGTGACCAGGAGCTCTTGGGCTACACCTTC.

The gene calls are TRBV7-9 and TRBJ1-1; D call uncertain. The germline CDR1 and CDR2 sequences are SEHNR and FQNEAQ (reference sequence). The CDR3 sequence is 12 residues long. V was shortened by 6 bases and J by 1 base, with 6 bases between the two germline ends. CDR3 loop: CASSERNTEAFF. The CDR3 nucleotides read TGTGCCAGCAGTGAGAGGAACACTGAAGCTTTCTTT.

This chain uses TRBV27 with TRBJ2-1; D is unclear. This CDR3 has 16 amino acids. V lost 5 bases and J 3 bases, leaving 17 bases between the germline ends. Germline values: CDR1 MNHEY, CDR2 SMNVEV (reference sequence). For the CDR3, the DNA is TGTGCCAGCAGTAAAGAGACTGATTCCTTCTACAATGAGCAGTTCTTC. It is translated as CASSKETDSFYNEQFF.

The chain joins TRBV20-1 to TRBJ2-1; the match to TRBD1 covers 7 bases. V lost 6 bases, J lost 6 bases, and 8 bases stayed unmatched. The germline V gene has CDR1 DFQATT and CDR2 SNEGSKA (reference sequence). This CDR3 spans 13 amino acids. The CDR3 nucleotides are TGCAGTGCCTCCCCCGGGACAGTCAATGAGCAGTTCTTC. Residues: CSASPGTVNEQFF.

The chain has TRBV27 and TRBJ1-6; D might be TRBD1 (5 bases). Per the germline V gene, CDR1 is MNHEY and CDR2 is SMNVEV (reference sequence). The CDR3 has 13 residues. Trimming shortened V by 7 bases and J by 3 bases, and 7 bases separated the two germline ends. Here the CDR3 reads CASTGGYNSPLHF. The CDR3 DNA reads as TGTGCCAGCACGGGGGGCTATAATTCACCCCTCCACTTT.

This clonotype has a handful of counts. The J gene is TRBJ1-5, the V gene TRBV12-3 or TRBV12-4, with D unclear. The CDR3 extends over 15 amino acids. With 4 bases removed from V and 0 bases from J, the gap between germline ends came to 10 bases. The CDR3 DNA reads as TGTGCCAGCAGTTCCCCGATTAATAGCAATCAGCCCCAGCATTTT. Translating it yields CASSSPINSNQPQHF.

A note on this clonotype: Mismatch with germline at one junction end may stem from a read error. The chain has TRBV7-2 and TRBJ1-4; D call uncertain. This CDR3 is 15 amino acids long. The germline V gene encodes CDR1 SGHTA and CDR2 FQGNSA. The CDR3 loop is CASADPIATNEQLFF. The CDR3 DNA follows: TGTGCCAGCGCTGACCCTATAGCAACTAATGAACAACTGTTTTTT.

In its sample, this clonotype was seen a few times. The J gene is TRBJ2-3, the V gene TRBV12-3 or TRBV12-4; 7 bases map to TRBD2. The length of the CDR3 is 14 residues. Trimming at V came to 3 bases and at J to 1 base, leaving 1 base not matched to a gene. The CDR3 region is CASSFTSGTDTQYF. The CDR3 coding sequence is TGTGCCAGCAGTTTTACTAGCGGCACAGATACGCAGTATTTT.

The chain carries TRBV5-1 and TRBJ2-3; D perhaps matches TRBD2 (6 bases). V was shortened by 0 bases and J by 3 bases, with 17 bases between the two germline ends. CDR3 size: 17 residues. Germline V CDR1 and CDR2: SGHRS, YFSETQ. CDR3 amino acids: CASSLGSGGIFTDTQYF. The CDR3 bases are TGCGCCAGCAGCTTGGGATCCGGCGGGATTTTTACAGATACGCAGTATTTT. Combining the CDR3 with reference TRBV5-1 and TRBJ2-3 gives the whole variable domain KAGVTQTPRYLIKTRGQQVTLSCSPISGHRSVSWYQQTPGQGLQFLFEYFSETQRNKGNFPGRFSGRQFSNSRSEMNVSTLELGDSALYLCASSLGSGGIFTDTQYFGPGTRLTVL.

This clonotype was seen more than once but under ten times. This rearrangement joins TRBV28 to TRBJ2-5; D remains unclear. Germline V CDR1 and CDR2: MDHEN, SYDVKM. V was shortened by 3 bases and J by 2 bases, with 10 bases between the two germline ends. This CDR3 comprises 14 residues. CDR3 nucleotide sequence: TGTGCCAGCAGTTTCCCCGACTGGCAAGAGACCCAGTACTTC. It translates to CASSFPDWQETQYF.

CDR3 residues: CASSLAGIGADTQYF. The CDR3 DNA reads as TGTGCCAGCAGCTTGGCCGGGATTGGAGCAGATACGCAGTATTTT. This chain joins TRBV5-5 and TRBJ2-3; tentative D call: TRBD2 (5 bases). The germline V and J ends were trimmed by 0 bases and 4 bases, with 12 bases remaining between them. Per germline, CDR1 SGHKS and CDR2 YYEKEE (reference sequence). The CDR3 is made up of 15 amino acids.

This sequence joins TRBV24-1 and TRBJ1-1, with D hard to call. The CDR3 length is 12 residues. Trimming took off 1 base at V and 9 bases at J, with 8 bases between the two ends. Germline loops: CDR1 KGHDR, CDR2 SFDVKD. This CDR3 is CATSDFNGKAFF. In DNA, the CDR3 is TGTGCCACCAGTGATTTTAACGGGAAAGCTTTCTTT.

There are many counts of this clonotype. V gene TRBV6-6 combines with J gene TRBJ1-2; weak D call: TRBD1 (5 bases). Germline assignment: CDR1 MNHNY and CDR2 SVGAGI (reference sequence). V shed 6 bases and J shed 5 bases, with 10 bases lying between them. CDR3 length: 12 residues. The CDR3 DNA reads TGTGCCAGCAGGGGCAGGGAATATGGCTACACCTTC. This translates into CASRGREYGYTF.

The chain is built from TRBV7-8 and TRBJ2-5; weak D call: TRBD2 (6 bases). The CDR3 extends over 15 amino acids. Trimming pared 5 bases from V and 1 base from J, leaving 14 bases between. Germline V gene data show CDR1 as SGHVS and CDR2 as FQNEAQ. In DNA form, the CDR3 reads TGTGCCAGCAGCCAGCCGGGGGAGGTCCAAGAGACCCAGTACTTC. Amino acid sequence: CASSQPGEVQETQYF.

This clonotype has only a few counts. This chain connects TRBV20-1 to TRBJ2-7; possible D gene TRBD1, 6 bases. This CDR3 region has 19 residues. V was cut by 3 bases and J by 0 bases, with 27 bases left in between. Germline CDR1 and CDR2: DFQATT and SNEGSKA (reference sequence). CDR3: CSASVAGTFNTLSSYEQYF. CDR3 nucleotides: TGCAGTGCTAGTGTCGCAGGGACATTTAACACCCTGAGCTCCTACGAGCAGTACTTC.

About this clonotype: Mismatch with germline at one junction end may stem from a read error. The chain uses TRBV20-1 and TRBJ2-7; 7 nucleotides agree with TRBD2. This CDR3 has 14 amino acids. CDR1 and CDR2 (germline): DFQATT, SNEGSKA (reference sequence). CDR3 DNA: TGCAGTGCTAGTCGCGGGAGTACCTCCCACGAGCAGTACTTC. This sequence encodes CSASRGSTSHEQYF.

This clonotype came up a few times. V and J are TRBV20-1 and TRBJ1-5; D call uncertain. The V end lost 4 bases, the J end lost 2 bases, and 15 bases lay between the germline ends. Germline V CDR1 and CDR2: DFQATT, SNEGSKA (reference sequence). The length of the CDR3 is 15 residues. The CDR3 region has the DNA TGCAGTGCTATCCCCGACTGGATAGGCAATCAGCCCCAGCATTTT. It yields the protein CSAIPDWIGNQPQHF.

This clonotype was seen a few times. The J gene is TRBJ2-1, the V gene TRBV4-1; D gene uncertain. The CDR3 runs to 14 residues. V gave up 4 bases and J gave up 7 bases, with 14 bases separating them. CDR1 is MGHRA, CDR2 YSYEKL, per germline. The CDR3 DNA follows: TGCGCCAGCAGCCCTCCGTTTGCGGAGAATGAGCAGTTCTTC. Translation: CASSPPFAENEQFF.

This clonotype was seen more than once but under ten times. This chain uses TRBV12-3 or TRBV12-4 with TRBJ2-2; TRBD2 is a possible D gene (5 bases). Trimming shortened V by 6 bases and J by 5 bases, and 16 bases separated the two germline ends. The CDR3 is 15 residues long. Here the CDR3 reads CASSRRVGGTGELFF. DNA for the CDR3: TGTGCCAGCAGCCGGCGGGTCGGAGGTACCGGGGAGCTGTTTTTT.

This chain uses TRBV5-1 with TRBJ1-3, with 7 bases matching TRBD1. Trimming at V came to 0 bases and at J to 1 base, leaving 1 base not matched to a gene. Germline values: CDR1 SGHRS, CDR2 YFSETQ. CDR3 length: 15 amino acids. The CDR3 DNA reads TGCGCCAGCAGCTTGGGGGACAGTTCTGGAAACACCATATATTTT. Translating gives CASSLGDSSGNTIYF.

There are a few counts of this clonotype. The CDR3 reads CASSDYVDGDNEQFF. The CDR3 DNA follows: TGTGCCAGCAGTGACTATGTGGACGGTGACAATGAGCAGTTCTTC. The chain couples TRBV25-1 to TRBJ2-1; no clear D. Germline CDR1 MGHDK, CDR2 SYGVNS. Trimming pared 3 bases from V and 5 bases from J, leaving 14 bases between. The CDR3 has 15 amino acids. Drawing the rest from reference TRBV25-1 and TRBJ2-1, the complete variable domain is EADIYQTPRYLVIGTGKKITLECSQTMGHDKMYWYQQDPGMELHLIHYSYGVNSTEKGDLSSESTVSRIRTEHFPLTLESARPSHTSQYLCASSDYVDGDNEQFFGPGTRLTVL.

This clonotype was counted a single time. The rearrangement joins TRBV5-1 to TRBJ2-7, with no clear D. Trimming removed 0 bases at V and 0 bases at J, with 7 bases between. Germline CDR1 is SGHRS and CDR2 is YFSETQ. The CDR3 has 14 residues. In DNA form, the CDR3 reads TGCGCCAGCAGCTTGGTGGGCACCTCCTACGAGCAGTACTTC. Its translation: CASSLVGTSYEQYF.

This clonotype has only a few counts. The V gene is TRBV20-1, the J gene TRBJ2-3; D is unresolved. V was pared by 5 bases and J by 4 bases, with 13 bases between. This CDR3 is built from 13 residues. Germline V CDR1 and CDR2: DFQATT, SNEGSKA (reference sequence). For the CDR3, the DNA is TGCAGTGCTCCTTGGACGGCGCCAGATACGCAGTATTTT. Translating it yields CSAPWTAPDTQYF.